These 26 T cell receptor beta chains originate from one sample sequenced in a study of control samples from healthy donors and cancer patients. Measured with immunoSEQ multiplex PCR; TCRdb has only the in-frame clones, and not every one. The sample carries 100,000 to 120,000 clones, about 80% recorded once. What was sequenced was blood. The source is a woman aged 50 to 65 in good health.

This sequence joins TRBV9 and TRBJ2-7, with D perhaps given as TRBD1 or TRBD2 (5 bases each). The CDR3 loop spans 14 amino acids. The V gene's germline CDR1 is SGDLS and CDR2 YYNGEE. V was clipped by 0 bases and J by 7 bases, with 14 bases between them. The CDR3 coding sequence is TGTGCCAGCAGCGTAGGAGGGGCGTTGGGGGAGCAGTACTTC. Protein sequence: CASSVGGALGEQYF. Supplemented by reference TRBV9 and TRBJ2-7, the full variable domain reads DSGVTQTPKHLITATGQRVTLRCSPRSGDLSVYWYQQSLDQGLQFLIQYYNGEERAKGNILERFSAQQFPDLHSELNLSSLELGDSALYFCASSVGGALGEQYFGPGTRLTVT.

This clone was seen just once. CDR3 DNA: TGTGCCAGCAGCCAAGATCCCACTAGCGGGACCACTGAGCAGTTCTTC. Residues: CASSQDPTSGTTEQFF. This rearrangement joins TRBV4-2 to TRBJ2-1; 10 bases map to TRBD2. CDR1 is LGHNA, CDR2 YNFKEQ, per germline. The CDR3 contains 16 residues. Trimming removed 0 bases from V and 9 bases from J; junction bases left unmatched: 8.

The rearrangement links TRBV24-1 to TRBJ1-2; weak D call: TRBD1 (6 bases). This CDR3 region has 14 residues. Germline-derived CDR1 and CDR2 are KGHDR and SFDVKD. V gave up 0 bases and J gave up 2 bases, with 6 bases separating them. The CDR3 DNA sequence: TGTGCCACCAGTGATTTGGGACAGAACTATGGCTACACCTTC. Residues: CATSDLGQNYGYTF.

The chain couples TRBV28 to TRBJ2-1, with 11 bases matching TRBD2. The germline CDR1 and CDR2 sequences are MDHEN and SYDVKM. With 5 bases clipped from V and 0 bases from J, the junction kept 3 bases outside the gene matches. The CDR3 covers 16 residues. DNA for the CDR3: TGTGCCAGCAGTCCCACTAGCGGGGGCTCCTACAATGAGCAGTTCTTC. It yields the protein CASSPTSGGSYNEQFF.

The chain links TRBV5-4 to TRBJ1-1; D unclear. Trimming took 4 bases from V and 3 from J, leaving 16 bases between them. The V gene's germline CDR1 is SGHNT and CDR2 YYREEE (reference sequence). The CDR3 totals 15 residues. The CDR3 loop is CASSTAGGGYTEAFF. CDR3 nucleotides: TGTGCCAGCAGCACCGCCGGTGGAGGGTACACTGAAGCTTTCTTT.

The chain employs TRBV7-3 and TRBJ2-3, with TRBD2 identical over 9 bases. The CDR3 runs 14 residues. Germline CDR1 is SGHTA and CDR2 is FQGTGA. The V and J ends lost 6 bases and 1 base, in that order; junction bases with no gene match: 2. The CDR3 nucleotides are TGTGCCAGCAGTCGGACTAGCGGCACAGATACGCAGTATTTT. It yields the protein CASSRTSGTDTQYF. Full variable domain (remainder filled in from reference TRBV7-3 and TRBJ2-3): GAGVSQTPSNKVTEKGKYVELRCDPISGHTALYWYRQSLGQGPEFLIYFQGTGAADDSGLPNDRFFAVRPEGSVSTLKIQRTERGDSAVYLCASSRTSGTDTQYFGPGTRLTVL.

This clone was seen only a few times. Here the CDR3 DNA reads TGCGCCAGCAGCCAAGATGACAGGGTTAAGACCCAGTACTTC. It encodes CASSQDDRVKTQYF. The rearrangement links TRBV4-3 to TRBJ2-5; 7 nucleotides agree with TRBD1. There are 14 residues in the CDR3. The germline gives CDR1 LGHNA, CDR2 YSLEER. V lost 0 bases and J lost 6; bases outside the gene matches: 4.

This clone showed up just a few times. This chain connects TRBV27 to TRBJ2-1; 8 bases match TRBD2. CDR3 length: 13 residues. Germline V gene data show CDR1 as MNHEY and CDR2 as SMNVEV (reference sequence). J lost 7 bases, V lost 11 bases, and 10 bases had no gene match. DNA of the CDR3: TGTGCCTCGAAACAGGGCGGGAGGAATGAGCAGTTCTTC. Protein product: CASKQGGRNEQFF.

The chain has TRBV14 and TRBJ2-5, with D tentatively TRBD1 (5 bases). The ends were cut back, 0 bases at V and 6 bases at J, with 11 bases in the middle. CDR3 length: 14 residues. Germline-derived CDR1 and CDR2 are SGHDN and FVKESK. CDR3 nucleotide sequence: TGTGCCAGCAGCCAAGATCAGGGTCCTAAGACCCAGTACTTC. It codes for CASSQDQGPKTQYF.

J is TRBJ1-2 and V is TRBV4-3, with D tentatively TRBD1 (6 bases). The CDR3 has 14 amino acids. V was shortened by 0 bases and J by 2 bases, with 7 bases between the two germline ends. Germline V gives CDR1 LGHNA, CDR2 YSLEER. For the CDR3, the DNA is TGCGCCAGCAGCCAAGACAGGGGAAACTATGGCTACACCTTC. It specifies CASSQDRGNYGYTF.

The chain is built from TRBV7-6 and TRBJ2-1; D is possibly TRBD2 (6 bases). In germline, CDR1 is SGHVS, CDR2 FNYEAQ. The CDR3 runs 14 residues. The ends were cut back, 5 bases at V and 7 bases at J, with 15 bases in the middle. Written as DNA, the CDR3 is TGTGCCAGCAGCCTCCCGGGACTTGAAAATGAGCAGTTCTTC. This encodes CASSLPGLENEQFF.

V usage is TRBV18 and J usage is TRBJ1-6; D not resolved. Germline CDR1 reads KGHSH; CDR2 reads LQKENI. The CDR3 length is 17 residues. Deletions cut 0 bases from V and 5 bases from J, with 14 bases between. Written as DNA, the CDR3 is TGTGCCAGCTCACCACCCCTTCCTCCGGAGAATAATTCACCCCTCCACTTT. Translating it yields CASSPPLPPENNSPLHF.

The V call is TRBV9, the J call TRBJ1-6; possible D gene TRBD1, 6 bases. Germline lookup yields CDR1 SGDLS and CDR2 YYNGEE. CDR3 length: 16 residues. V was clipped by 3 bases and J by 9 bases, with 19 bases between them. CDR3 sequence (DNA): TGTGCCAGCAGCGCCGGTGTGAGACAGGCAGGTTCACCCCTCCACTTT. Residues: CASSAGVRQAGSPLHF. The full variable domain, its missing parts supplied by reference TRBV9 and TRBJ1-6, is DSGVTQTPKHLITATGQRVTLRCSPRSGDLSVYWYQQSLDQGLQFLIQYYNGEERAKGNILERFSAQQFPDLHSELNLSSLELGDSALYFCASSAGVRQAGSPLHFGNGTRLTVT.

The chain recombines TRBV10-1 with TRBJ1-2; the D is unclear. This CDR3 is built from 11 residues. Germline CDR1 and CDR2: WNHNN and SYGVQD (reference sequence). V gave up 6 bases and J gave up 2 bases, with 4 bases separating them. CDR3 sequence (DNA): TGCGCCAGCAGGCCCAACTATGGCTACACCTTC. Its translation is CASRPNYGYTF.

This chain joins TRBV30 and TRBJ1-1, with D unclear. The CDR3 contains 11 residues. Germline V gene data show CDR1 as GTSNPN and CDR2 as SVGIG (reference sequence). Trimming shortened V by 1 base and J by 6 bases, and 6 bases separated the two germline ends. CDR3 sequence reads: CAWSATAEAFF. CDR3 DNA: TGTGCCTGGAGTGCGACTGCTGAAGCTTTCTTT.

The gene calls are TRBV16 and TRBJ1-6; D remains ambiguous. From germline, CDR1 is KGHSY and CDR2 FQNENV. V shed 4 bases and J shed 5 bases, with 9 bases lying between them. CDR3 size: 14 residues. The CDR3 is CASSLGRNNSPLHF. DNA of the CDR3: TGTGCCAGCAGCCTTGGACGGAATAATTCACCCCTCCACTTT.

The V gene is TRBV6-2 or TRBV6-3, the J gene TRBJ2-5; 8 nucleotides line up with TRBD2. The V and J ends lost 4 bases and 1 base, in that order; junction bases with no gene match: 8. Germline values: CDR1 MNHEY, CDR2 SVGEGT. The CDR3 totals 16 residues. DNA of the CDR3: TGTGCCAGCAGTTGGTCCTTTGGGACTAGCCAAGAGACCCAGTACTTC. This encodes CASSWSFGTSQETQYF.

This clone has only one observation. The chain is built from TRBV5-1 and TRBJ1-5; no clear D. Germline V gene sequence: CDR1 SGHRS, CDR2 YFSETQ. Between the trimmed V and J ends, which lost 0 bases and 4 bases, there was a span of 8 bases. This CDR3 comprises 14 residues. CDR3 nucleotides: TGCGCCAGCAGCTTGGCCCTACTGAATCAGCCCCAGCATTTT. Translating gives CASSLALLNQPQHF.

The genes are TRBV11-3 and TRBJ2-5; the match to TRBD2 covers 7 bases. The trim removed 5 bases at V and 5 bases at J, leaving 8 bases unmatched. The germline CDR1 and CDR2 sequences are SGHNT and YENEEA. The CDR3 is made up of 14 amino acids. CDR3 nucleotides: TGTGCCAGCAGCCAACGGGGAGGGTACGAGACCCAGTACTTC. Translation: CASSQRGGYETQYF. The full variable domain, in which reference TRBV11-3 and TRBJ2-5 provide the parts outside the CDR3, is EAGVVQSPRYKIIEKKQPVAFWCNPISGHNTLYWYLQNLGQGPELLIRYENEEAVDDSQLPKDRFSAERLKGVDSTLKIQPAELGDSAVYLCASSQRGGYETQYFGPGTRLLVL.

CDR3: CASSVGAAAYGYTF. CDR3 DNA sequence: TGTGCCAGCAGCGTAGGGGCCGCGGCCTATGGCTACACCTTC. The chain joins TRBV9 to TRBJ1-2; no clear D. This CDR3 region has 14 residues. The ends were cut back, 0 bases at V and 4 bases at J, with 10 bases in the middle. Germline V gene data show CDR1 as SGDLS and CDR2 as YYNGEE.

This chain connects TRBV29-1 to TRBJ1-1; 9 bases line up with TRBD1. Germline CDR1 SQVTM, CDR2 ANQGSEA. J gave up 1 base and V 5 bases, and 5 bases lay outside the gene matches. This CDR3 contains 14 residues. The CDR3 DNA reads TGCAGCGTTTCTCACAGGGGGCGGAACACTGAAGCTTTCTTT. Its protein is CSVSHRGRNTEAFF.

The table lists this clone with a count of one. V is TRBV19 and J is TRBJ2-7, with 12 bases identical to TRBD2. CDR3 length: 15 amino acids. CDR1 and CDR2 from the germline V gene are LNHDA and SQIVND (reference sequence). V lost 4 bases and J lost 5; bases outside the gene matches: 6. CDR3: CASSRLAGGPNEQYF. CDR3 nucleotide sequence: TGTGCCAGTAGTAGGCTAGCGGGAGGGCCGAACGAGCAGTACTTC.

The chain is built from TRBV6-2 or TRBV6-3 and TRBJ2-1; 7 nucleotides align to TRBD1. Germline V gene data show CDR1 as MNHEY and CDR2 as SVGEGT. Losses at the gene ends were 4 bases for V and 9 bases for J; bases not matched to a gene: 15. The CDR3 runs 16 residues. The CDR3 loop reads CASSFLSGGNRGEQFF. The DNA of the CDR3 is TGTGCCAGCAGTTTCCTCTCAGGGGGAAATCGGGGTGAGCAGTTCTTC.

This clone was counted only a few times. The CDR3 loop reads CASSQDGSGLGTFNEQFF. As DNA, the CDR3 is TGTGCCAGCAGCCAAGATGGGTCGGGACTAGGTACTTTTAATGAGCAGTTCTTC. The V call is TRBV4-2, the J call TRBJ2-1, with 8 positions matching TRBD2. Germline V CDR1 and CDR2: LGHNA, YNFKEQ. The CDR3 contains 18 residues. The trim removed 0 bases at V and 7 bases at J, leaving 14 bases unmatched.

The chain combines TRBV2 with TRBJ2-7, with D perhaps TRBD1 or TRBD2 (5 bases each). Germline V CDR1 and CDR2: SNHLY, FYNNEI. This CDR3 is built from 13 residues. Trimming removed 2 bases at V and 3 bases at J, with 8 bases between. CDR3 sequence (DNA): TGTGCCAGCAGTGAACTTGGGGGCTACGAGCAGTACTTC. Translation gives CASSELGGYEQYF.

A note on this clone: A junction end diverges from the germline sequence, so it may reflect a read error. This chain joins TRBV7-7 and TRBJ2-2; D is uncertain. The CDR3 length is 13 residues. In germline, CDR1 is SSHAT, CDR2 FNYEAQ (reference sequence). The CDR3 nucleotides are TGTGCTAGCAGCCCAAACCGCGCCGGGGAGCTGTTTTTT. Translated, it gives CASSPNRAGELFF.